Listed here is a single T cell receptor (beta chain). The antigen remains unidentified. These data come from a study of cytomegalovirus exposure and HLA in healthy donors. Study background: The 550 to 800 first-cohort repertoires and the 110 or so validation repertoires shared the same platform, a later analysis reported. Study-wide results and limits: For most TCR sequences rarity was the rule, although some public TCRs occurred in many donors. Subsequent analysis showed first-cohort TCR clusters tending to co-occur in over a hundred validation repertoires.

The donors were part of the validation cohort, which consisted of 120 subjects and was separate from the first cohort of 666 subjects. From germline, CDR1 is LNHDA and CDR2 SQIVND (reference sequence). V shed 5 bases and J 6 bases; nucleotides not matched to a gene: 6. This CDR3 spans 15 amino acids. Profiling relied on immunoSEQ multiplex PCR, and the TCRdb table lists in-frame clones only, not all of them. The sample shows 50,000 to 65,000 clones, over 90% of them seen only once. The receptor was derived from a woman aged 18-35 years in good health and CMV-seropositive. This sequence joins TRBV19 and TRBJ1-5, with 11 bases matching TRBD1. Material: PBMCs. The CDR3 nucleotides are TGTGCCAGTAGTCCCCGGGACAGGGGGAGTCAGCCCCAGCATTTT. Translating it yields CASSPRDRGSQPQHF. Complete variable domain (other parts from reference TRBV19 and TRBJ1-5): DGGITQSPKYLFRKEGQNVTLSCEQNLNHDAMYWYRQDPGQGLRLIYYSQIVNDFQKGDIAEGYSVSREKKESFPLTVTSAQKNPTAFYLCASSPRDRGSQPQHFGDGTRLSIL.